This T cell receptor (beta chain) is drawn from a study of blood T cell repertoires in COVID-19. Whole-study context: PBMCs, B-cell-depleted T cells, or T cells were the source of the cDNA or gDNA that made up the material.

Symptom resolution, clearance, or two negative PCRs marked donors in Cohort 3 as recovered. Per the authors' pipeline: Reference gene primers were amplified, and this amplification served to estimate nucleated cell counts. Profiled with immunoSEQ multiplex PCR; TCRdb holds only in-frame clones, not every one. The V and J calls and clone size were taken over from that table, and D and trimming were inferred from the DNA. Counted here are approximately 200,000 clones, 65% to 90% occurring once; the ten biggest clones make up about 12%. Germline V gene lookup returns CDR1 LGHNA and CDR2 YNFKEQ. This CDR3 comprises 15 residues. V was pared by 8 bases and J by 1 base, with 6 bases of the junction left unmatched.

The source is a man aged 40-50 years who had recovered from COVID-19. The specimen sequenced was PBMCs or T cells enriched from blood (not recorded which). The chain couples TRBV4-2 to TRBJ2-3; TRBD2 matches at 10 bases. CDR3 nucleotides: TGTGCCAGCCACCGAGGGACTAGCGGCACAGATACGCAGTATTTT. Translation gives CASHRGTSGTDTQYF.